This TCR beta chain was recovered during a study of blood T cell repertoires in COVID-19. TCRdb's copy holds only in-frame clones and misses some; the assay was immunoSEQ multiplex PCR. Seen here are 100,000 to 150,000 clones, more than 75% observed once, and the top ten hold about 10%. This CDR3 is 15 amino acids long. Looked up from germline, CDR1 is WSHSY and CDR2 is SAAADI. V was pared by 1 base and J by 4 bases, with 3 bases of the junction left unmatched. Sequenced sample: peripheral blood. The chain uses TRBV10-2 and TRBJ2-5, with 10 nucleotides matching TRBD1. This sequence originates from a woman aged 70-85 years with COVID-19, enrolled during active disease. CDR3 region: CASSEWDRGGETQYF. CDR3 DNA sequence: TGCGCCAGCAGTGAGTGGGACAGGGGAGGAGAGACCCAGTACTTC.